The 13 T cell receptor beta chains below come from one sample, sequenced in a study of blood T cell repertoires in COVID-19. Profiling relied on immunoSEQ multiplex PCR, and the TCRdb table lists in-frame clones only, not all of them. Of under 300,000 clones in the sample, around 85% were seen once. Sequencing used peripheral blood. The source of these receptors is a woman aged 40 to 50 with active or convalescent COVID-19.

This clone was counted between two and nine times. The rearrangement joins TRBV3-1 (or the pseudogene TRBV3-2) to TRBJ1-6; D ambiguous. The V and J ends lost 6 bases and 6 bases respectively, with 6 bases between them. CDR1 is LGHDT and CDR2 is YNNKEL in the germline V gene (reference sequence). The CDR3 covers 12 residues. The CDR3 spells CASSFSNSPLHF. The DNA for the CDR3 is TGTGCCAGCAGTTTCAGTAATTCACCCCTCCACTTT.

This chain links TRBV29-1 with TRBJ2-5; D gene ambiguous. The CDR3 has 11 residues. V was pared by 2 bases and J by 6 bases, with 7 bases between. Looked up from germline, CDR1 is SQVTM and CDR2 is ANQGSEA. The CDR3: CSVENWQTQYF. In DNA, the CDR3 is TGCAGCGTTGAAAATTGGCAGACCCAGTACTTC.

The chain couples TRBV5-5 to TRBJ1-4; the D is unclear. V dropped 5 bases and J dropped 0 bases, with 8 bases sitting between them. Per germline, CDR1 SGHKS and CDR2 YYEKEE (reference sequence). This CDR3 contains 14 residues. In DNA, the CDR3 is TGTGCCAGCAGGCCAGGCTCAACTAATGAAAAACTGTTTTTT. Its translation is CASRPGSTNEKLFF. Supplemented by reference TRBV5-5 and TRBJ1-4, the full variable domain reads DAGVTQSPTHLIKTRGQQVTLRCSPISGHKSVSWYQQVLGQGPQFIFQYYEKEERGRGNFPDRFSARQFPNYSSELNVNALLLGDSALYLCASRPGSTNEKLFFGSGTQLSVL.

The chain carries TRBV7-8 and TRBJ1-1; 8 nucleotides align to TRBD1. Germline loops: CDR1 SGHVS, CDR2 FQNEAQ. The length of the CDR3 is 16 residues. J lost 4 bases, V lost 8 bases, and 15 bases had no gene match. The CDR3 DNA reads TGTGCCAGCGGAGGGGCCGAGACAGGGGTAGGCACTGAAGCTTTCTTT. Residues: CASGGAETGVGTEAFF.

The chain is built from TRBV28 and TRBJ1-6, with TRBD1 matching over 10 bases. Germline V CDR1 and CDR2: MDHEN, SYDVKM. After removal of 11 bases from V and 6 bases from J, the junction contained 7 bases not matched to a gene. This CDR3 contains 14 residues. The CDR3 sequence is CASGGTGVNSPLHF. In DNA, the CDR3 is TGTGCCTCAGGGGGGACAGGGGTTAATTCACCCCTCCACTTT.

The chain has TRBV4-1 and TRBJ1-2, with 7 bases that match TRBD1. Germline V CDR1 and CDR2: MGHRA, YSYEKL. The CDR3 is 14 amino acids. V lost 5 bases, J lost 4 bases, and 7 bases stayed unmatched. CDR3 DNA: TGCGCCAGCAGCTCATCCGGGACAGCCTATGGCTACACCTTC. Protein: CASSSSGTAYGYTF.

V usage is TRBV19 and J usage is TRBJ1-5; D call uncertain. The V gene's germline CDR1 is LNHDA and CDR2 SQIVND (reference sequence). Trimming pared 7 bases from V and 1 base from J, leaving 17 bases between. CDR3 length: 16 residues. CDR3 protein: CASTPFRGVSNQPQHF. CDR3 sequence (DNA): TGTGCCAGTACCCCGTTCCGCGGCGTCAGCAATCAGCCCCAGCATTTT.

The CDR3 DNA reads TGTGCCAGCAGCCAAGGGGGCAGATCCTCCTACAATGAGCAGTTCTTC. Encoded protein: CASSQGGRSSYNEQFF. The V gene is TRBV3-1 (or the pseudogene TRBV3-2), the J gene TRBJ2-1; tentatively, D is TRBD1 (5 bases). CDR1 and CDR2 (germline): LGHDT, YNNKEL (reference sequence). V shed 1 base and J shed 0 bases, with 10 bases lying between them. The CDR3 loop spans 16 amino acids.

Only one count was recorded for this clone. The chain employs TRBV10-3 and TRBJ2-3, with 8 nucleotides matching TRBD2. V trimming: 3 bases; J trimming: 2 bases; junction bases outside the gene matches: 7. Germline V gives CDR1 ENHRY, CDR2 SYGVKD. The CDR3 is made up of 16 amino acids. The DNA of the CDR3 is TGTGCCATCAGTGACACGGGGGGGTCCTACACAGATACGCAGTATTTT. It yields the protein CAISDTGGSYTDTQYF.

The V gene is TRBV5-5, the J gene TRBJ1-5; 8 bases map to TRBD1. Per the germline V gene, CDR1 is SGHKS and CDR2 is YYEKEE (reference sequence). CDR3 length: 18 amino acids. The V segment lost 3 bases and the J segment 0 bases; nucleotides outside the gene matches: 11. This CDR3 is CASSWGQAGPHSNQPQHF. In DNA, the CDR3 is TGTGCCAGCAGCTGGGGACAGGCGGGCCCTCATAGCAATCAGCCCCAGCATTTT.

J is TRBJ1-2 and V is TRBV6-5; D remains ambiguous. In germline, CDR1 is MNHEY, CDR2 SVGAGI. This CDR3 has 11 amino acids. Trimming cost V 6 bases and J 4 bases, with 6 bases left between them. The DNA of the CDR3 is TGTGCCAGCAGGTTCCTCTATGGCTACACCTTC. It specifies CASRFLYGYTF.

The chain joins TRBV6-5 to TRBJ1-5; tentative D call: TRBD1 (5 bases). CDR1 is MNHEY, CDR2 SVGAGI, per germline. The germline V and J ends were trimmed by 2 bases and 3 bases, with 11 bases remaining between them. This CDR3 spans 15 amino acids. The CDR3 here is CASSYQGRNNQPQHF. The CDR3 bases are TGTGCCAGCAGTTACCAGGGCAGGAACAATCAGCCCCAGCATTTT.

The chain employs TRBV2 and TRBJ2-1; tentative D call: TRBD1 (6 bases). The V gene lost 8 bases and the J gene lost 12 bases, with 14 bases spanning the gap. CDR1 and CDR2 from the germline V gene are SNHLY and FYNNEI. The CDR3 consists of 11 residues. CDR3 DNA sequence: TGTGCCAGCCCGGGGACAACCGCGCAGTTCTTC. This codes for CASPGTTAQFF.